This T cell receptor (beta chain) was identified in a study of blood T cell repertoires in COVID-19. Study processing details: It was from reference gene primer amplification that nucleated cell counts were estimated. The table came from immunoSEQ multiplex PCR; TCRdb's copy has only in-frame clones and leaves some out. V, J and clone size are those of that table, while D and trimming were read from the DNA. Of about 340,000 clones in the sample, almost 90% were seen once. Sequencing was carried out using peripheral blood. This sequence was found in a woman aged 70-85 years with COVID-19, enrolled during active disease.

CDR3 DNA: TGCGCCAGCAGCCCCCCCTTCCTTAACTATGGCTACACCTTC. It yields the protein CASSPPFLNYGYTF. The rearrangement links TRBV5-1 to TRBJ1-2; D remains ambiguous. With 4 bases removed from V and 1 base from J, the gap between germline ends came to 11 bases. Germline V CDR1 and CDR2: SGHRS, YFSETQ. CDR3 length: 14 residues. Complete variable domain (other parts from reference TRBV5-1 and TRBJ1-2): KAGVTQTPRYLIKTRGQQVTLSCSPISGHRSVSWYQQTPGQGLQFLFEYFSETQRNKGNFPGRFSGRQFSNSRSEMNVSTLELGDSALYLCASSPPFLNYGYTFGSGTRLTVV.